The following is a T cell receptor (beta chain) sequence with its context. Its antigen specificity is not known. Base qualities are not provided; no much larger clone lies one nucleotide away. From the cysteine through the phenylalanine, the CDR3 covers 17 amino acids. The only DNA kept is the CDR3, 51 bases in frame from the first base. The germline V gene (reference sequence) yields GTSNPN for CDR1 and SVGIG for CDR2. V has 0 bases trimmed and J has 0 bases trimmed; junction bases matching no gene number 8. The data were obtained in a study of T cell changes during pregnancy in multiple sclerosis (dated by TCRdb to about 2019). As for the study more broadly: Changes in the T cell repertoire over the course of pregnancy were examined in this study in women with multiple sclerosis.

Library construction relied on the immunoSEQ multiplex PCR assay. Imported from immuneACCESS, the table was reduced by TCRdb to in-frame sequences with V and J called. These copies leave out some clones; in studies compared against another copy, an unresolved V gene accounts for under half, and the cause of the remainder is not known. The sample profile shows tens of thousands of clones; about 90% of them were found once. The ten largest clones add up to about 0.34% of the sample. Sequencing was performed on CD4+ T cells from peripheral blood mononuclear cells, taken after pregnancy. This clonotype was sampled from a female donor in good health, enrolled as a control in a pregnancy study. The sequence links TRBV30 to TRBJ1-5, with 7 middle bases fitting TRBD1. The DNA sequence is TGTGCCTGGAGTGTCGGACAGGCTCCATATAGCAATCAGCCCCAGCATTTT. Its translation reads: CAWSVGQAPYSNQPQHF.